These 30 T cell receptor beta chains were all obtained from the same sample, sequenced in a study of blood T cell repertoires in COVID-19. Sequencing used immunoSEQ multiplex PCR; TCRdb keeps in-frame clones, though not all of them. The profile shows over 70,000 clones, around 80% of them singletons. The sequencing sample was made of peripheral blood. The receptors originated from a man aged 70 or older with acute or convalescent COVID-19.

The chain links TRBV28 to TRBJ2-4, with D maybe TRBD2 (5 bases). Germline loops: CDR1 MDHEN, CDR2 SYDVKM. This CDR3 region has 14 residues. The V end lost 3 bases, the J end lost 7 bases, and 13 bases lay between the germline ends. The CDR3 protein is CASSLRVGGNIQYF. In nucleotides, the CDR3 is TGTGCCAGCAGTTTGAGGGTGGGCGGGAACATTCAGTACTTC.

This clone was observed a single time. The chain joins TRBV6-5 to TRBJ2-6; 7 nucleotides align to TRBD1. The germline CDR1 and CDR2 sequences are MNHEY and SVGAGI. The V gene end was trimmed by 10 bases and the J gene end by 3 bases; junction bases not matched to a gene: 3. CDR3 size: 13 residues. The DNA of the CDR3 is TGTGCCACCAGGGGGAGTGGGGCCAACGTCCTGACTTTC. It encodes CATRGSGANVLTF.

This clone was recorded once. This sample includes further DNA sequences coding for the same CDR3. This rearrangement joins TRBV18 to TRBJ1-1, with D unresolved. The CDR3 is 12 amino acids. Germline V gene lookup returns CDR1 KGHSH and CDR2 LQKENI. V lost 6 bases and J 4 bases, leaving 9 bases between the germline ends. The chain's CDR3 is CASSLWATEAFF. CDR3 bases: TGTGCCAGCTCCCTTTGGGCCACTGAAGCTTTCTTT.

The genes are TRBV18 and TRBJ2-7, with 9 positions matching TRBD1. Germline lookup yields CDR1 KGHSH and CDR2 LQKENI. The CDR3 contains 16 residues. Unmatched junction bases numbered 9, after V lost 2 bases and J lost 4 bases. In nucleotides, the CDR3 is TGTGCCAGCTCACCAAAGAAGGGGACAGGGATATACGAGCAGTACTTC. Translated: CASSPKKGTGIYEQYF. The variable domain in full, with the rest retrieved from reference TRBV18 and TRBJ2-7, is NAGVMQNPRHLVRRRGQEARLRCSPMKGHSHVYWYRQLPEEGLKFMVYLQKENIIDESGMPKERFSAEFPKEGPSILRIQQVVRGDSAAYFCASSPKKGTGIYEQYFGPGTRLTVT.

The V gene is TRBV15, the J gene TRBJ2-3; the D gene is possibly TRBD2 (5 bases). V dropped 0 bases and J dropped 5 bases, with 18 bases sitting between them. The CDR3 runs to 17 residues. The germline V gene has CDR1 LNHNV and CDR2 YYDKDF (reference sequence). The CDR3 bases are TGTGCCACCAGCAGAGATACACGGGCTACCGGGGTAGATACGCAGTATTTT. This gives the protein CATSRDTRATGVDTQYF.

The chain recombines TRBV10-3 with TRBJ2-3; D unresolved. Germline-derived CDR1 and CDR2 are ENHRY and SYGVKD. The V end lost 4 bases, the J end lost 0 bases, and 11 bases lay between the germline ends. CDR3 size: 15 residues. CDR3 loop: CAISAYSSSTDTQYF. The CDR3 DNA is TGTGCCATCAGTGCTTACAGCTCTAGCACAGATACGCAGTATTTT.

The genes are TRBV25-1 and TRBJ1-1; D is unclear. Germline V CDR1 and CDR2: MGHDK, SYGVNS. Trimming cost V 2 bases and J 10 bases, with 14 bases left between them. The CDR3 runs to 13 residues. The CDR3 nucleotides read TGTGCCAGCAGTGAAGATCATAAGAAGCGAGCTTTCTTT. This translates into CASSEDHKKRAFF.

The V call is TRBV7-2, the J call TRBJ1-1; maybe TRBD1 (5 bases). Germline V gives CDR1 SGHTA, CDR2 FQGNSA. The CDR3 is 14 amino acids. V shed 3 bases and J shed 2 bases, with 10 bases lying between them. CDR3 sequence: CASSFSTVNTEAFF. In DNA form, the CDR3 reads TGTGCCAGCAGCTTTTCGACAGTTAACACTGAAGCTTTCTTT.

The rearrangement joins TRBV7-2 to TRBJ2-2; 7 nucleotides match TRBD2. CDR1 is SGHTA, CDR2 FQGNSA, per germline. This CDR3 spans 15 amino acids. The ends lost 0 bases at V and 5 bases at J; junction bases unmatched: 3. CDR3 bases: TGTGCCAGCAGCTTAGCGGGAGGGCAAACCGGGGAGCTGTTTTTT. Amino acid sequence: CASSLAGGQTGELFF.

This chain uses TRBV6-6 with TRBJ1-4; 7 bases align to TRBD1. The J segment lost 3 bases and the V segment lost 5 bases, leaving 12 bases of the junction unmatched. Germline V gives CDR1 MNHNY, CDR2 SVGAGI (reference sequence). The CDR3 sequence is 17 residues long. CDR3 in DNA: TGTGCCAGCAGTCCCAAAAGCGGACAGGCCTCTAATGAAAAACTGTTTTTT. It specifies CASSPKSGQASNEKLFF.

There are many counts of this clone. The genes are TRBV10-1 and TRBJ2-3; D possibly corresponds to TRBD2 (5 bases). The CDR3 consists of 17 residues. The germline V and J ends were trimmed by 0 bases and 2 bases, with 15 bases remaining between them. Germline CDR1 WNHNN, CDR2 SYGVQD (reference sequence). In DNA form, the CDR3 reads TGCGCCAGCAGTGAGTCCGGGGTCTACGGCCCCACAGATACGCAGTATTTT. This encodes CASSESGVYGPTDTQYF.

V gene TRBV27 combines with J gene TRBJ1-4; 11 bases align to TRBD1. V was pared by 6 bases and J by 9 bases, with 6 bases of the junction left unmatched. The V gene's germline CDR1 is MNHEY and CDR2 SMNVEV (reference sequence). The CDR3 sequence is 14 residues long. CDR3 DNA: TGTGCCAGCAGCTCGGACAGGGGGCTTAAAAAACTGTTTTTT. This encodes CASSSDRGLKKLFF.

V usage is TRBV10-2 and J usage is TRBJ2-2, with TRBD2 identical over 12 bases. After removal of 8 bases from V and 0 bases from J, the junction contained 4 bases not matched to a gene. CDR1 and CDR2 (germline): WSHSY, SAAADI. The CDR3 loop spans 16 amino acids. The CDR3 DNA sequence: TGCGCCAGCTTAGGACTAGCGGGGTCGAACACCGGGGAGCTGTTTTTT. This encodes CASLGLAGSNTGELFF.

The chain carries TRBV5-1 and TRBJ2-1, with D maybe TRBD1 (5 bases). V lost 3 bases, J lost 4 bases, and 8 bases lay in between. The V gene's germline CDR1 is SGHRS and CDR2 YFSETQ. This CDR3 region has 13 residues. For the CDR3, the DNA is TGCGCCAGCAGCTCTGACAGATACAATGAGCAGTTCTTC. It is translated as CASSSDRYNEQFF. Drawing the rest from reference TRBV5-1 and TRBJ2-1, the complete variable domain is KAGVTQTPRYLIKTRGQQVTLSCSPISGHRSVSWYQQTPGQGLQFLFEYFSETQRNKGNFPGRFSGRQFSNSRSEMNVSTLELGDSALYLCASSSDRYNEQFFGPGTRLTVL.

CDR3 coding DNA: TGTGCCAGCAGCCAGAGTGGGAGGTCCTACGAGCAGTACTTC. As protein: CASSQSGRSYEQYF. The chain carries TRBV3-1 (or the pseudogene TRBV3-2) and TRBJ2-7; perhaps TRBD2 as D (6 bases). Trimming removed 3 bases from V and 1 base from J, with 10 bases in between. Germline CDR1 and CDR2: LGHDT and YNNKEL (reference sequence). The CDR3 contains 14 residues.

This clone has only one observation. The chain links TRBV19 to TRBJ2-7, with 9 bases lining up with TRBD1. The CDR3 runs to 13 residues. CDR1 and CDR2 (germline): LNHDA, SQIVND (reference sequence). V lost 5 bases and J lost 4; bases outside the gene matches: 3. CDR3 nucleotide sequence: TGTGCCAGTAGTCTCGGGACAGGGTACGAGCAGTACGTC. As protein: CASSLGTGYEQYV.

The rearrangement uses TRBV5-6 and TRBJ1-1, with no clear D. The length of the CDR3 is 14 residues. Germline V gene lookup returns CDR1 SGHDT and CDR2 YYEEEE. V lost 0 bases, J lost 2 bases, and 8 bases lay in between. The CDR3 reads CASSLVFGNTEAFF. CDR3 nucleotide sequence: TGTGCCAGCAGCTTGGTGTTCGGTAACACTGAAGCTTTCTTT.

V usage is TRBV9 and J usage is TRBJ1-2; the D gene is possibly TRBD1 (5 bases). The germline V gene encodes CDR1 SGDLS and CDR2 YYNGEE. CDR3 length: 13 residues. V lost 4 bases, J lost 2 bases, and 9 bases lay in between. Written as DNA, the CDR3 is TGTGCCAGCAGCCGTGACAGAAACTATGGCTACACCTTC. Protein: CASSRDRNYGYTF.

The V gene is TRBV28, the J gene TRBJ1-6; 7 bases align to TRBD1. The junction had 7 bases not matched to a gene; V was cut back by 6 bases and J by 2 bases. This CDR3 spans 16 amino acids. The V gene's germline CDR1 is MDHEN and CDR2 SYDVKM. The CDR3 bases are TGTGCCAGCAGACCAGGGGGGACCCCCTATAATTCACCCCTCCACTTT. Protein sequence: CASRPGGTPYNSPLHF.

This chain uses TRBV29-1 with TRBJ1-2; TRBD1 is a possible D gene (6 bases). V was pared by 7 bases and J by 8 bases, with 14 bases between. The CDR3 runs 11 residues. In germline, CDR1 is SQVTM, CDR2 ANQGSEA. The CDR3 loop reads CSATSGVGYTF. The CDR3 DNA sequence: TGCAGCGCAACGTCAGGGGTCGGCTACACCTTC.

In this sample, this clone turned up once. The V and J genes are TRBV10-1 and TRBJ2-1; D remains unclear. The V gene's germline CDR1 is WNHNN and CDR2 SYGVQD (reference sequence). CDR3 length: 16 residues. Trimming cost V 4 bases and J 0 bases, with 13 bases left between them. CDR3 coding DNA: TGCGCCAGCAGTGGAAAGATCGCTAGCTCCTACAATGAGCAGTTCTTC. Translated, it gives CASSGKIASSYNEQFF.

This rearrangement joins TRBV5-5 to TRBJ1-4, with 7 bases matching TRBD1. The CDR3 runs to 17 residues. V shed 4 bases and J 0 bases; nucleotides not matched to a gene: 9. From germline, CDR1 is SGHKS and CDR2 YYEKEE (reference sequence). The CDR3 sequence is CASSPTGAVATNEKLFF. CDR3 DNA sequence: TGTGCCAGCAGCCCAACAGGGGCGGTTGCAACTAATGAAAAACTGTTTTTT.

The sample holds a few counts of this clone. This sequence joins TRBV29-1 and TRBJ2-2, with D perhaps TRBD1 (6 bases). In germline, CDR1 is SQVTM, CDR2 ANQGSEA. The CDR3 covers 13 residues. V was trimmed by 6 bases and J by 4 bases, leaving 12 bases between them. The CDR3 DNA reads as TGCAGCGTCGCAGTCAGGGGCACCGGGGAGCTGTTTTTT. Translating gives CSVAVRGTGELFF.

The rearrangement uses TRBV27 and TRBJ2-7; the match to TRBD1 covers 9 bases. The germline V gene encodes CDR1 MNHEY and CDR2 SMNVEV (reference sequence). This CDR3 has 15 amino acids. The junction had 14 bases not matched to a gene; V was cut back by 7 bases and J by 7 bases. Written as DNA, the CDR3 is TGTGCCAGCAAGATTTCGGACAGGGGCTTTGGGGAGCAGTACTTC. Its protein is CASKISDRGFGEQYF.

This chain joins TRBV4-1 and TRBJ1-2; 11 bases are shared with TRBD1. V lost 5 bases and J lost 7; bases outside the gene matches: 6. Germline values: CDR1 MGHRA, CDR2 YSYEKL. CDR3 length: 14 residues. The CDR3 protein is CASSSRTGGIGYTF. DNA for the CDR3: TGCGCCAGCAGCTCCCGGACAGGGGGCATTGGCTACACCTTC.

V usage is TRBV6-5 and J usage is TRBJ2-3; a possible D gene is TRBD1 (5 bases). The germline V gene encodes CDR1 MNHEY and CDR2 SVGAGI. The CDR3 length is 16 residues. The germline V and J ends were trimmed by 0 bases and 3 bases, with 13 bases remaining between them. CDR3 DNA sequence: TGTGCCAGCAGTTACTCGAGAACAGCAGGGACAGATACGCAGTATTTT. It specifies CASSYSRTAGTDTQYF.

The J gene is TRBJ2-6, the V gene TRBV27; TRBD2 is a possible D gene (6 bases). The CDR3 loop spans 15 amino acids. The germline V gene has CDR1 MNHEY and CDR2 SMNVEV (reference sequence). Deletions cut 7 bases from V and 2 bases from J, with 12 bases between. The CDR3 DNA reads as TGTGCCAGCATGGGACTGGGGGCTGGGGCCAACGTCCTGACTTTC. Translation gives CASMGLGAGANVLTF.

This chain links TRBV6-6 with TRBJ1-3; no firm D call. The germline gives CDR1 MNHNY, CDR2 SVGAGI (reference sequence). V gave up 0 bases and J gave up 4 bases, with 10 bases separating them. The CDR3 totals 15 residues. The CDR3 DNA reads TGTGCCAGCAGTTACTCGGATTTCGGGGGAAACACCATATATTTT. As protein: CASSYSDFGGNTIYF.

The rearrangement links TRBV9 to TRBJ1-1; tentative D call: TRBD1 (5 bases). This CDR3 has 15 residues. CDR1 and CDR2 (germline): SGDLS, YYNGEE. V lost 0 bases to trimming and J lost 1 base, with 10 bases between them. CDR3 coding DNA: TGTGCCAGCAGCGTAGGATACAGGCAGAACACTGAAGCTTTCTTT. Encoded protein: CASSVGYRQNTEAFF.

This clone was recorded a few times. The CDR3, as DNA: TGTGCCAGCAGCGTAGGGACAGGGACTGAGCAGTTCTTC. Translating gives CASSVGTGTEQFF. V and J are TRBV9 and TRBJ2-1; 8 nucleotides agree with TRBD1. Germline trimming cut 0 bases from V and 9 bases from J; bases unmatched to any gene: 2. The germline CDR1 and CDR2 sequences are SGDLS and YYNGEE. The CDR3 is 13 amino acids.